The clone carrying this TCR beta chain appeared a few times. This specimen comes from a study of blood T cell repertoires in COVID-19. About the study: The United States, Italy and Spain were the sources of the acute and convalescent COVID-19 samples. T cells, B-cell-depleted T cells, or PBMCs supplied cDNA or gDNA.

Per the original data handling: Reference gene primers were amplified, and this amplification served to estimate nucleated cell counts. Here immunoSEQ multiplex PCR was the method, and the copy in TCRdb shows in-frame clones only, minus some. For V, J and clone size, that table is used; D and trimming come from the DNA. The sample lists 370,000 or so clones; roughly four fifths were seen once. V shed 1 base and J shed 3 bases, with 6 bases lying between them. The germline V gene encodes CDR1 SGHAT and CDR2 FQNNGV. This CDR3 comprises 14 residues. What was sequenced was peripheral blood. The chain joins TRBV11-2 to TRBJ2-2; no clear D gene. The clonotype was recovered from a human donor with acute or convalescent COVID-19. The donor label of this sample is uncertain. CDR3 region: CASSLARYTGELFF. CDR3 DNA sequence: TGTGCCAGCAGCTTAGCTCGGTACACCGGGGAGCTGTTTTTT.